This T cell receptor beta chain appears in the sequencing data of a study of blood T cell repertoires in COVID-19. Overall study: Some COVID-19 samples were acute and others convalescent; all came from the United States, Italy and Spain. PBMCs, B-cell-depleted T cells, or T cells provided the cDNA or gDNA that made up the material.

V was pared by 2 bases and J by 3 bases, with 7 bases between. CDR1 SNHLY and CDR2 FYNNEI come from the germline V gene. The CDR3 is 14 amino acids. Note on this clone: This CDR3 is also generated by other DNA sequences in the sample.

In the original processing: Estimated nucleated cell counts came from reference gene primer amplification. Produced via immunoSEQ multiplex PCR; TCRdb's table is partial and in-frame only. V, J and clone size were drawn from that table, and D and trimming were deduced from the DNA. The data show roughly 70,000 clones, more than 75% seen once. The TCR sequence derives from a human donor in a cohort sampled during active COVID-19. Sequencing was done on a sample of peripheral blood. The chain is built from TRBV2 and TRBJ2-2; maybe TRBD1 (5 bases). The CDR3 spells CASSEQGDTGELFF. The CDR3, as DNA: TGTGCCAGCAGTGAACAGGGTGACACCGGGGAGCTGTTTTTT.